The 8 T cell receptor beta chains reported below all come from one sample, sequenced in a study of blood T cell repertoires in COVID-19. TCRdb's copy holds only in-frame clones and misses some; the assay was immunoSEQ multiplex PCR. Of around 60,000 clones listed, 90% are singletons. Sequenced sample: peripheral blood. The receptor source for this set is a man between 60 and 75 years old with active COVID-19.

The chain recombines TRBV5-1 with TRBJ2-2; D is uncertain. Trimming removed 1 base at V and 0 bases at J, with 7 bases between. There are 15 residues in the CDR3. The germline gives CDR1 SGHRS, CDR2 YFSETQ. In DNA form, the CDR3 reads TGCGCCAGCAGCTTGAATTCTGCGAACACCGGGGAGCTGTTTTTT. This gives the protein CASSLNSANTGELFF.

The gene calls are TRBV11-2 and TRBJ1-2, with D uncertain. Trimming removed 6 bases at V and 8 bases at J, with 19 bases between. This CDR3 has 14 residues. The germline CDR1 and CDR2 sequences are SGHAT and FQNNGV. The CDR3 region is CASRLAGIPRGYTF. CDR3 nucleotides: TGTGCCAGCAGACTAGCGGGCATCCCAAGAGGCTACACCTTC.

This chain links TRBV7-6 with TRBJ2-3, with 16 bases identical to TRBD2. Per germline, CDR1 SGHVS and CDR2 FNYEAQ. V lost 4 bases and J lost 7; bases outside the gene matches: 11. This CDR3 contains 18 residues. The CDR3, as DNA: TGTGCCAGCAGCTCGGGACTAGCGGGAGGGCTTATGGGGAATACGCAGTATTTT. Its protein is CASSSGLAGGLMGNTQYF. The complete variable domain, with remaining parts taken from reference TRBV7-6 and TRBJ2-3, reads GAGVSQSPRYKVTKRGQDVALRCDPISGHVSLYWYRQALGQGPEFLTYFNYEAQQDKSGLPNDRFSAERPEGSISTLTIQRTEQRDSAMYRCASSSGLAGGLMGNTQYFGPGTRLTVL.

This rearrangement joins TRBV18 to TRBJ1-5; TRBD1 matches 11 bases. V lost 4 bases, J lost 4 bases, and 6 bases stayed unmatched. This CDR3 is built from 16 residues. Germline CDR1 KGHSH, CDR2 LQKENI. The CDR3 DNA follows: TGTGCCAGCTCACAAACCGGGACAGGGGGTAATCAGCCCCAGCATTTT. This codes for CASSQTGTGGNQPQHF.

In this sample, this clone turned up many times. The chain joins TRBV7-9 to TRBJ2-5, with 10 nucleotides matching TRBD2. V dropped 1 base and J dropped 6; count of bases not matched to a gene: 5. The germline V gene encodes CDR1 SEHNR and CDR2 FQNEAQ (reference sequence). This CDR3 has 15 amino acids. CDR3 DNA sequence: TGTGCCAGCAGCTTAGGGAGCGGGGGGGCGAAGACCCAGTACTTC. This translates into CASSLGSGGAKTQYF. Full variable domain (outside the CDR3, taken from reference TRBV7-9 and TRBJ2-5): DTGVSQNPRHKITKRGQNVTFRCDPISEHNRLYWYRQTLGQGPEFLTYFQNEAQLEKSRLLSDRFSAERPKGSFSTLEIQRTEQGDSAMYLCASSLGSGGAKTQYFGPGTRLLVL.

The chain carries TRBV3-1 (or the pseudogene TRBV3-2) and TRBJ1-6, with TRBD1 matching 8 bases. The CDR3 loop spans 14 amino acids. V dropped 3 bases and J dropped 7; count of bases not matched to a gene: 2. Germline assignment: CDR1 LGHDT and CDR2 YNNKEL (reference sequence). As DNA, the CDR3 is TGTGCCAGCAGCCAGAGGGACAGGAATTCACCCCTCCACTTT. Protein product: CASSQRDRNSPLHF.

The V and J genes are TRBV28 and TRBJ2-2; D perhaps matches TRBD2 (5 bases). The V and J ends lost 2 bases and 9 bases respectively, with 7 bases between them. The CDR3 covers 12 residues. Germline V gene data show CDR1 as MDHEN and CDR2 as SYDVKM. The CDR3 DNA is TGTGCCAGCAGTTTACTCGGGAGGGAGCTGTTTTTT. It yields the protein CASSLLGRELFF.

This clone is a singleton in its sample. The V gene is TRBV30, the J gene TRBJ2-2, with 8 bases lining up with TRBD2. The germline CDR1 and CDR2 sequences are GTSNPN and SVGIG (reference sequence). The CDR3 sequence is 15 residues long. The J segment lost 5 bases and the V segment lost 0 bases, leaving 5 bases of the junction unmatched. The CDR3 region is CAWSVRGRSTGELFF. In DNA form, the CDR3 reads TGTGCCTGGAGTGTACGCGGGAGGAGTACCGGGGAGCTGTTTTTT.